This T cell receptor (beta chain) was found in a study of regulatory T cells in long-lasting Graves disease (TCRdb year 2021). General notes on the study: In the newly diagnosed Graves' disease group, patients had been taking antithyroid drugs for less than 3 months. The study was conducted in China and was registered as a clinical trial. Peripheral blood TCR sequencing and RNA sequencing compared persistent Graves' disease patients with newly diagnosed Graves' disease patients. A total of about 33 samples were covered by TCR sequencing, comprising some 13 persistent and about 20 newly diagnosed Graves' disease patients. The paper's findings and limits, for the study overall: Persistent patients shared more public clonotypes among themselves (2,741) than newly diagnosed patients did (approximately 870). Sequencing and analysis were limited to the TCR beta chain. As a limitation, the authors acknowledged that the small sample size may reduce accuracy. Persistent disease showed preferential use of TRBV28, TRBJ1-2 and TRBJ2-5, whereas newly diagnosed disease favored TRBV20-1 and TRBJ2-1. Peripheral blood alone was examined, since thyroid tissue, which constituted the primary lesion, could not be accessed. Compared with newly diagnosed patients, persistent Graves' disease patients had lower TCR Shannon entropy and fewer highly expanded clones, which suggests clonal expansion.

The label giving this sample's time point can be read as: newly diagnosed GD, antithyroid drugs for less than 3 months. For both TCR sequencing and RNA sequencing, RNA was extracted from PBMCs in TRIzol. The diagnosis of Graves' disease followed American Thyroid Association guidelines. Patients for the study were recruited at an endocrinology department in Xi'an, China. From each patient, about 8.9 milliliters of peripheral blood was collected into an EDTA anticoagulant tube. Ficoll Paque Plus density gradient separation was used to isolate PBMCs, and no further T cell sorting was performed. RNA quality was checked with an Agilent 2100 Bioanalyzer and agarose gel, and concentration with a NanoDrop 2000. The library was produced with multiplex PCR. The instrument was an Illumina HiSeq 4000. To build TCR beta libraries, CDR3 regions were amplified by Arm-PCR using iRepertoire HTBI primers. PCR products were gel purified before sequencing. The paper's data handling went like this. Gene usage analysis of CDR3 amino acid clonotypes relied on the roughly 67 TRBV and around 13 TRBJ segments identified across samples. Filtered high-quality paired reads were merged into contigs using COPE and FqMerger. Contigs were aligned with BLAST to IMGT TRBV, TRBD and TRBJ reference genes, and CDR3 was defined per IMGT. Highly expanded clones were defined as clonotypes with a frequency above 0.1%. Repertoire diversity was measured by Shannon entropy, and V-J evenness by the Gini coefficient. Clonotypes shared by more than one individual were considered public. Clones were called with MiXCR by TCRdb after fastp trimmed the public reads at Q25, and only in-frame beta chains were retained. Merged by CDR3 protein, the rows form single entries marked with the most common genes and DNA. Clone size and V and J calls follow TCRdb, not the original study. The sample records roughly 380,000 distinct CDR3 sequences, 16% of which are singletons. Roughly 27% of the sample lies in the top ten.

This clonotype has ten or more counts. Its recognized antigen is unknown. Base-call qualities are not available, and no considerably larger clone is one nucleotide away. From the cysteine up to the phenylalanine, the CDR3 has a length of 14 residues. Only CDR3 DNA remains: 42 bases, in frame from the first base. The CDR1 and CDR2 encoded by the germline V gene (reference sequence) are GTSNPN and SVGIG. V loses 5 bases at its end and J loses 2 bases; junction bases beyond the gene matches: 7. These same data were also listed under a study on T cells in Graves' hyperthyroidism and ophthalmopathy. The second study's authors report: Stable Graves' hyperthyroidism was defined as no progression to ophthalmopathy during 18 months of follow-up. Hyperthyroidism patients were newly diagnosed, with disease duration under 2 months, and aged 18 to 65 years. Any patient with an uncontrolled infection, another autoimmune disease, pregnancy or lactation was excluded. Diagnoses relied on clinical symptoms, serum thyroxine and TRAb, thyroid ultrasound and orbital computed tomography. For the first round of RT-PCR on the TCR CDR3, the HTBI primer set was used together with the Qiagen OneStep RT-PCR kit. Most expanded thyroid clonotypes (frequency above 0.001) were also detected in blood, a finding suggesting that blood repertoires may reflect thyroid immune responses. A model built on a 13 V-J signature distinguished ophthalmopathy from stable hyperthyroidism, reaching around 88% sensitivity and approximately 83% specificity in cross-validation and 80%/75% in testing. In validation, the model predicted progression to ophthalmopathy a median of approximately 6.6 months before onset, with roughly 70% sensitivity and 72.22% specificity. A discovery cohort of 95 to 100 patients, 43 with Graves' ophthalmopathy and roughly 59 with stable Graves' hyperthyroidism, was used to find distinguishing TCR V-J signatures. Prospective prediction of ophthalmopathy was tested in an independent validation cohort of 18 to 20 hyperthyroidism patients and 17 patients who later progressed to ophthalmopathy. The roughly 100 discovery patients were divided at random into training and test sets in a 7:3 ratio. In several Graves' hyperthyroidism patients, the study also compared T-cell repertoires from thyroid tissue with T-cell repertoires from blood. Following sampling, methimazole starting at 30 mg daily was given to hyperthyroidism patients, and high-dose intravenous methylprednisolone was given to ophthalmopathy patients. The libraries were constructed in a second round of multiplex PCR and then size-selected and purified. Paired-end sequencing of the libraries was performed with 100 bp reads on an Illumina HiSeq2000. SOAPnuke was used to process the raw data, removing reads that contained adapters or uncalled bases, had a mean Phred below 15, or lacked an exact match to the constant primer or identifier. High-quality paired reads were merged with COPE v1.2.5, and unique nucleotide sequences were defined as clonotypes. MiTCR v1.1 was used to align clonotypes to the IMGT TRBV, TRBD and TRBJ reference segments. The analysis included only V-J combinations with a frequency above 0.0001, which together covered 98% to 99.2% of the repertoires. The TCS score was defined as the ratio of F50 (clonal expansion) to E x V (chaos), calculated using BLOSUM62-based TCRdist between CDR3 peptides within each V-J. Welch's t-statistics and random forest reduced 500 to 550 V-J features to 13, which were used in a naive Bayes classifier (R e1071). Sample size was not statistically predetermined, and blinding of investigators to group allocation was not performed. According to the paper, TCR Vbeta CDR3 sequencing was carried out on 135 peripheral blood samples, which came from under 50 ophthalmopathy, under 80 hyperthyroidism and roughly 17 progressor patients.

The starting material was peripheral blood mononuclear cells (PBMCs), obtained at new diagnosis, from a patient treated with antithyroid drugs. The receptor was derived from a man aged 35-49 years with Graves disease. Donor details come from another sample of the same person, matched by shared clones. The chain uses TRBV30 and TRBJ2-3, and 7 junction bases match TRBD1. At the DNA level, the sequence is TGTGCCTGGCAGGACAGGTTATTCACAGATACGCAGTATTTT. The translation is CAWQDRLFTDTQYF.